The T cell receptor beta chain described here comes from a study of regulatory T cells in long-lasting Graves disease. Findings and caveats of the study: Newly diagnosed Graves' patients exceeded persistent ones in TCR diversity.

To make TCR beta libraries, researchers used iRepertoire HTBI primers and Arm-PCR of CDR3 regions. TCRdb independently ran MiXCR on the multiplex PCR reads; one entry per CDR3 protein. The sample has roughly 500,000 distinct CDR3 sequences; 11% to 15% are singletons. Indicated time point: newly diagnosed GD, antithyroid drugs for less than 3 months. PBMCs provided the RNA from which the TCR library was made. The guidelines of the American Thyroid Association were the basis for diagnosing Graves' disease. There are many counts of this clonotype. Its specificity is unknown. These same data were also listed under a study on T cells in Graves' hyperthyroidism and ophthalmopathy. Per that study: The hyperthyroidism was newly diagnosed and had lasted under 2 months; the patients were aged 18 to 65. A patient was excluded if there was uncontrolled infection, other autoimmune disease, pregnancy or lactation.

The starting material was peripheral blood mononuclear cells (PBMCs), obtained at new diagnosis, from a patient treated with antithyroid drugs. This sequence was found in a woman aged 45-59 years with Graves disease.

This CDR3 reads CASSGTDSNQPQHF. CDR3 coding DNA: TGTGCCAGCAGTGGGACAGATAGCAATCAGCCCCAGCATTTT. The chain uses TRBV2 and TRBJ1-5, with a tentative D call TRBD1 (6 bases). V lost 4 bases, J lost 0 bases, and 7 bases lay in between. Germline values: CDR1 SNHLY, CDR2 FYNNEI. The CDR3 is 14 amino acids. Looking up the rest from reference TRBV2 and TRBJ1-5 gives the full variable domain: EPEVTQTPSHQVTQMGQEVILRCVPISNHLYFYWYRQILGQKVEFLVSFYNNEISEKSEIFDDQFSVERPDGSNFTLKIRSTKLEDSAMYFCASSGTDSNQPQHFGDGTRLSIL.